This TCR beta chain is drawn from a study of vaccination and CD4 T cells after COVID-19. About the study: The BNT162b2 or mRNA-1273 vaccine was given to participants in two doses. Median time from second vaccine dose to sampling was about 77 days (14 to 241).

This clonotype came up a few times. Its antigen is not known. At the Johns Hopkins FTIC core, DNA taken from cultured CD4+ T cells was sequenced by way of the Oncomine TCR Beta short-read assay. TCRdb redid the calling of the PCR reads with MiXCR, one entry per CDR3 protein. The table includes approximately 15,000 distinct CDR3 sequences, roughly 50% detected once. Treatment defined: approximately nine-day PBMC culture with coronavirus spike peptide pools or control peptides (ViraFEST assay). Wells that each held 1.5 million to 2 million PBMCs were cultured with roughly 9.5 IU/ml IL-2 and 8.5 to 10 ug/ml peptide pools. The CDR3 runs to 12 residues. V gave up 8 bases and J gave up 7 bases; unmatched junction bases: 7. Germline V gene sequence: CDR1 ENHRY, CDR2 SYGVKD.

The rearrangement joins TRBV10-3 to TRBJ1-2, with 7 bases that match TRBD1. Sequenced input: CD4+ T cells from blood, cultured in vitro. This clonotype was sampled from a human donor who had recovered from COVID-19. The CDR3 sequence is CAIQRGGVGYTF. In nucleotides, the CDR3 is TGTGCCATCCAGCGAGGGGGCGTTGGCTACACCTTC.